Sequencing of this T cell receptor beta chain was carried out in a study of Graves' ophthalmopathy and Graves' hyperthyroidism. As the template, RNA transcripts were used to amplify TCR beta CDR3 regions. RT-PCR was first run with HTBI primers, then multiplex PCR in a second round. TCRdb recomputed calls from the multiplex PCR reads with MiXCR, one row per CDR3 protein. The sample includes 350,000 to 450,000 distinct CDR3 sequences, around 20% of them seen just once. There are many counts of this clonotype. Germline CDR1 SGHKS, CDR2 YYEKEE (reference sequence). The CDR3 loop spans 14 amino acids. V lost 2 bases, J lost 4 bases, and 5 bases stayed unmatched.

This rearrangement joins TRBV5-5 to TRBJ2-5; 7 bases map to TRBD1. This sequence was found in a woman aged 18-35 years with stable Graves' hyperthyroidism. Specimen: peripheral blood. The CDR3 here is CASSFQNRGETQYF. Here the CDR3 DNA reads TGTGCCAGCAGCTTTCAGAACAGGGGAGAGACCCAGTACTTC. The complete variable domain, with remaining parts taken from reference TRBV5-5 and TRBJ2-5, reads DAGVTQSPTHLIKTRGQQVTLRCSPISGHKSVSWYQQVLGQGPQFIFQYYEKEERGRGNFPDRFSARQFPNYSSELNVNALLLGDSALYLCASSFQNRGETQYFGPGTRLLVL.